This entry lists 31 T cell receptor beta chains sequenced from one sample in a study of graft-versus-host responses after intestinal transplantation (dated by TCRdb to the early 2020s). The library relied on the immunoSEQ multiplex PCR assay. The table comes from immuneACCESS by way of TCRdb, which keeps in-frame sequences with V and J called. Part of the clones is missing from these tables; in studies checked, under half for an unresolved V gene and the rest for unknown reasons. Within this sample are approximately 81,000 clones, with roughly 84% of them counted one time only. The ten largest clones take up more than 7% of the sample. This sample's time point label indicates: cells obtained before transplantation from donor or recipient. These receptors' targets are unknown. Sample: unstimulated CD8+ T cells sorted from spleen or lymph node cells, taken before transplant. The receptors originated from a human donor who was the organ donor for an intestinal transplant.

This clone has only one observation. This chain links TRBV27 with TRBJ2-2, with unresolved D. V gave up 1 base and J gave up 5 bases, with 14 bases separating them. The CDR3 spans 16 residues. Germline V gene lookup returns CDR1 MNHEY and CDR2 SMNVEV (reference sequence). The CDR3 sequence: CASSLYEDFNTGELFF. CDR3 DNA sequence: TGTGCCAGCAGTTTATACGAGGATTTTAATACCGGGGAGCTGTTTTTT.

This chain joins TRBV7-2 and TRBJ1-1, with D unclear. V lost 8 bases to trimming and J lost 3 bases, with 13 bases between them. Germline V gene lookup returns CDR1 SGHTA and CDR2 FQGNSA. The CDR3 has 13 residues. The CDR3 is CASLPWRDTEAFF. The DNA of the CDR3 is TGTGCCAGCCTGCCCTGGAGGGACACTGAAGCTTTCTTT.

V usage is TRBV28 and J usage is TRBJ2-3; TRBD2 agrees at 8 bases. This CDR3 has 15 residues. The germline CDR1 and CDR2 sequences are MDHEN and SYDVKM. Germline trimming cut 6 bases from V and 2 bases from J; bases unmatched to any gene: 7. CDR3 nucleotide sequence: TGTGCCAGCAGGGGGTCGGGGGGGTACACAGATACGCAGTATTTT. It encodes CASRGSGGYTDTQYF. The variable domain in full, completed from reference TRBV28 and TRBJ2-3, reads DVKVTQSSRYLVKRTGEKVFLECVQDMDHENMFWYRQDPGLGLRLIYFSYDVKMKEKGDIPEGYSVSREKKERFSLILESASTNQTSMYLCASRGSGGYTDTQYFGPGTRLTVL.

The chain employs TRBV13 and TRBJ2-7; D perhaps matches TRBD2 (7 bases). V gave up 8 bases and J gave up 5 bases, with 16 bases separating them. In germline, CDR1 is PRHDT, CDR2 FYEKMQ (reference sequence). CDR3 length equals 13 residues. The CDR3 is CASCAGARDEQYF. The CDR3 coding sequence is TGTGCCAGCTGCGCGGGGGCCAGGGACGAGCAGTACTTC.

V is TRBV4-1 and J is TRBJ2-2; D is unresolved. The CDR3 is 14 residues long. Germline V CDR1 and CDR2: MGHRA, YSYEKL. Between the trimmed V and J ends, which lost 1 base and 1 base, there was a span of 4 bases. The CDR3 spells CASSQAQNTGELFF. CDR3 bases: TGCGCCAGCAGCCAAGCACAGAACACCGGGGAGCTGTTTTTT.

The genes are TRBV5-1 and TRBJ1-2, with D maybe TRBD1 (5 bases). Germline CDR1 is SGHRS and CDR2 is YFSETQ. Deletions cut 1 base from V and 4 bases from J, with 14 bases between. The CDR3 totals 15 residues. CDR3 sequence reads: CASSLSRQGGYGYTF. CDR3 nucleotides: TGCGCCAGCAGCTTGAGTAGGCAGGGAGGCTATGGCTACACCTTC.

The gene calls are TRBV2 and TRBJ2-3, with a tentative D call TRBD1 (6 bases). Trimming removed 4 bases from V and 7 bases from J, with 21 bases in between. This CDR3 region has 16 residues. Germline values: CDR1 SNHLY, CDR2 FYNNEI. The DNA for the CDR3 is TGTGCCAGCAGTGTAGTATTATCGACAGGAGAGAATACGCAGTATTTT. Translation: CASSVVLSTGENTQYF.

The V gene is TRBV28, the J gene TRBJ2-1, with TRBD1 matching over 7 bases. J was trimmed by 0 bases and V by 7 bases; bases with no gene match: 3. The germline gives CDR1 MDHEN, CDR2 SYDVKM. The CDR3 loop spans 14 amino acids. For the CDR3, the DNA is TGTGCCAGCAAGGGGGCCGTCTCCTACAATGAGCAGTTCTTC. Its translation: CASKGAVSYNEQFF. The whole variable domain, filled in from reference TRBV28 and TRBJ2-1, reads DVKVTQSSRYLVKRTGEKVFLECVQDMDHENMFWYRQDPGLGLRLIYFSYDVKMKEKGDIPEGYSVSREKKERFSLILESASTNQTSMYLCASKGAVSYNEQFFGPGTRLTVL.

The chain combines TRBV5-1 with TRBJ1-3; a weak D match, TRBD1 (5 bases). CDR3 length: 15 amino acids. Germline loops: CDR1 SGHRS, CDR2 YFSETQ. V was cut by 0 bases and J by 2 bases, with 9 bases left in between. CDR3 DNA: TGCGCCAGCAGCTTGGCAGGGTGGCCTGGAAACACCATATATTTT. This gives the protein CASSLAGWPGNTIYF.

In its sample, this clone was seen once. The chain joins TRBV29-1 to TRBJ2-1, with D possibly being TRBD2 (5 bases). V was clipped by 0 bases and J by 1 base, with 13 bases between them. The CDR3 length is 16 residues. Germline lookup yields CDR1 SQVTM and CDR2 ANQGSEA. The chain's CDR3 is CSVEDESAESYNEQFF. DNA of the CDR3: TGCAGCGTTGAAGATGAATCAGCGGAGTCCTACAATGAGCAGTTCTTC.

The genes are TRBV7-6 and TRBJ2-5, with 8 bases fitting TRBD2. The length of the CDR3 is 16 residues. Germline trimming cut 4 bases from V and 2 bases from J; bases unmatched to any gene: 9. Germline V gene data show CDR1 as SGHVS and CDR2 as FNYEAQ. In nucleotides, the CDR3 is TGTGCCAGCAGCTCCAAAGAACTAGCGGCACAAGAGACCCAGTACTTC. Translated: CASSSKELAAQETQYF.

CDR3 sequence reads: CASSLVTSGHNEQFF. The CDR3 DNA reads as TGTGCCAGCAGCTTGGTGACTAGCGGACACAATGAGCAGTTCTTC. This chain connects TRBV5-4 to TRBJ2-1, with 9 bases that match TRBD2. This CDR3 region has 15 residues. Trimming at V came to 0 bases and at J to 5 bases, leaving 3 bases not matched to a gene. CDR1 is SGHNT, CDR2 YYREEE, per germline (reference sequence).

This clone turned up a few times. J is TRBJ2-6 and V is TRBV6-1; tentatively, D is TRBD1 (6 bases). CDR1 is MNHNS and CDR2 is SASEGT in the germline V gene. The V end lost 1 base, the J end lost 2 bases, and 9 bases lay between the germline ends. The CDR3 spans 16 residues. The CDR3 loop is CASSEDGGAGANVLTF. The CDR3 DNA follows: TGTGCCAGCAGTGAAGATGGGGGCGCTGGGGCCAACGTCCTGACTTTC.

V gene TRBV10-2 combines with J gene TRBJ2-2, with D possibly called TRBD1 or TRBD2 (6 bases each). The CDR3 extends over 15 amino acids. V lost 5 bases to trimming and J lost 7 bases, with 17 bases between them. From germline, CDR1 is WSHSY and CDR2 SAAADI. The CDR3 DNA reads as TGCGCCAGCAGTATCCCCCGGGGGCAGGACGGGGAGCTGTTTTTT. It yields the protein CASSIPRGQDGELFF.

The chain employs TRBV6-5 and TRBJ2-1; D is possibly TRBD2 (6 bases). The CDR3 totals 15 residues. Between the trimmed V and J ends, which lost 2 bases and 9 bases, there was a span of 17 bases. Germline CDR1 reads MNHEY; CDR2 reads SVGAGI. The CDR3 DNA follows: TGTGCCAGCAGTTACACCGGGGGTCGAAACCCTGAGCAGTTCTTC. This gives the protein CASSYTGGRNPEQFF.

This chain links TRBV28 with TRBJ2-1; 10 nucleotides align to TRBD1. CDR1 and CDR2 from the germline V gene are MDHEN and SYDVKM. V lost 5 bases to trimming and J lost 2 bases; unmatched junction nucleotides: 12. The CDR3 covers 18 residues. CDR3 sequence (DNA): TGTGCCAGCAGTCCAGCGGGGTGGGGACAGGGGACCTACAATGAGCAGTTCTTC. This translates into CASSPAGWGQGTYNEQFF.

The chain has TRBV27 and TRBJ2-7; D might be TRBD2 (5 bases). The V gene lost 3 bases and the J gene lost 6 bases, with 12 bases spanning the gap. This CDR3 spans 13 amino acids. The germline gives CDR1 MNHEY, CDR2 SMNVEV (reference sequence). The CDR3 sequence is CASSLASWGEQYF. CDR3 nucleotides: TGTGCCAGCAGTTTGGCTAGCTGGGGCGAGCAGTACTTC.

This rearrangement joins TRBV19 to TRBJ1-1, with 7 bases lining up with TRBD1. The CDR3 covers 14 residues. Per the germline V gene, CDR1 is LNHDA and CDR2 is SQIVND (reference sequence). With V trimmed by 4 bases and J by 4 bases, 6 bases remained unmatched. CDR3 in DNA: TGTGCCAGTAGTAAACAGGGGTTTGGCACTGAAGCTTTCTTT. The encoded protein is CASSKQGFGTEAFF. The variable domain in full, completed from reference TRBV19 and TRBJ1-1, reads DGGITQSPKYLFRKEGQNVTLSCEQNLNHDAMYWYRQDPGQGLRLIYYSQIVNDFQKGDIAEGYSVSREKKESFPLTVTSAQKNPTAFYLCASSKQGFGTEAFFGQGTRLTVV.

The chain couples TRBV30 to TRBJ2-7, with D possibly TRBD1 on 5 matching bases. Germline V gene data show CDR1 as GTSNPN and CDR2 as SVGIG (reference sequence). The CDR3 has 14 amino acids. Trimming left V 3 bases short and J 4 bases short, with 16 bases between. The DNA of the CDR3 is TGTGCCTGGAGGGAGTTGGGGCAAATTTACGAGCAGTACTTC. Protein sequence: CAWRELGQIYEQYF. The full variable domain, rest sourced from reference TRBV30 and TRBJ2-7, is SQTIHQWPATLVQPVGSPLSLECTVEGTSNPNLYWYRQAAGRGLQLLFYSVGIGQISSEVPQNLSASRPQDRQFILSSKKLLLSDSGFYLCAWRELGQIYEQYFGPGTRLTVT.

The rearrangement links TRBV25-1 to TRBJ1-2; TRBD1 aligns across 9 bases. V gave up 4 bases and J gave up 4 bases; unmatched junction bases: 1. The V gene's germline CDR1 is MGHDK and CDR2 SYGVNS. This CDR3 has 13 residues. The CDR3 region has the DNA TGTGCCAGCAGTGGACAGGGGGTCTATGGCTACACCTTC. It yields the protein CASSGQGVYGYTF.

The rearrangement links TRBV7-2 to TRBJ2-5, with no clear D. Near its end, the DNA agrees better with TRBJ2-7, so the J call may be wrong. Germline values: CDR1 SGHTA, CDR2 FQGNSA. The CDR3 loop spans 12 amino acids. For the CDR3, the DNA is TGTGCCAGCAGCTTAGTTCTCTACGAGCAGTACTTC. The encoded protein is CASSLVLYEQYF.

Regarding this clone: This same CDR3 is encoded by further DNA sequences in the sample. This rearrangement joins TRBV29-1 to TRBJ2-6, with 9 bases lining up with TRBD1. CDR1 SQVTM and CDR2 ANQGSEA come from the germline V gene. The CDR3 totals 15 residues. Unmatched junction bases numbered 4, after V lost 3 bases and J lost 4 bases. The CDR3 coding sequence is TGCAGCGTTGAGGTACAGGGGGCCGGGGCCAACGTCCTGACTTTC. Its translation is CSVEVQGAGANVLTF.

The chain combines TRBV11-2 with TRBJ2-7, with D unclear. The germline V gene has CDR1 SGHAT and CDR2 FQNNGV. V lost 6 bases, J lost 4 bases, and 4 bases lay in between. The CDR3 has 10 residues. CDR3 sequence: CASSGYEQYF. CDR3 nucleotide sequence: TGTGCCAGCAGTGGGTACGAGCAGTACTTC.

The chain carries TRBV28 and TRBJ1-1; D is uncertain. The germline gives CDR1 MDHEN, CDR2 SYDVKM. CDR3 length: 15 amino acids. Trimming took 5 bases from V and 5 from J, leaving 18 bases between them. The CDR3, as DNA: TGTGCCAGCAGTGCGTTAATCGGGCGCCGGACTGAAGCTTTCTTT. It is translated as CASSALIGRRTEAFF. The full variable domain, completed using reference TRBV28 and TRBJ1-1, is DVKVTQSSRYLVKRTGEKVFLECVQDMDHENMFWYRQDPGLGLRLIYFSYDVKMKEKGDIPEGYSVSREKKERFSLILESASTNQTSMYLCASSALIGRRTEAFFGQGTRLTVV.

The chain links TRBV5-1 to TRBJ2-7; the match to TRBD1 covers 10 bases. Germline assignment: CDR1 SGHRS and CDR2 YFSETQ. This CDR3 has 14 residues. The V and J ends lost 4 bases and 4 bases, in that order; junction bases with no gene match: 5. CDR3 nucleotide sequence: TGCGCCAGCAGCCCGGGACAGGGGAATTACGAGCAGTACTTC. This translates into CASSPGQGNYEQYF.

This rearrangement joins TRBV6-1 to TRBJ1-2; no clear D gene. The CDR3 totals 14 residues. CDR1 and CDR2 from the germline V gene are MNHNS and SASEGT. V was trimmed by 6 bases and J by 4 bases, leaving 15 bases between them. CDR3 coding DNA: TGTGCCAGCAGCGGACCTTCTGTAGGCTATGGCTACACCTTC. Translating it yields CASSGPSVGYGYTF.

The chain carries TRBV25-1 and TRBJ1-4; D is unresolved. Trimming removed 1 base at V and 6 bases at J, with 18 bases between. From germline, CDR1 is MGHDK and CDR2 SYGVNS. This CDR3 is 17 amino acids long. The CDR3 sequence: CASSESGRAIPDEKLFF. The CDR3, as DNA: TGTGCCAGCAGTGAATCCGGACGAGCCATTCCCGATGAAAAACTGTTTTTT.

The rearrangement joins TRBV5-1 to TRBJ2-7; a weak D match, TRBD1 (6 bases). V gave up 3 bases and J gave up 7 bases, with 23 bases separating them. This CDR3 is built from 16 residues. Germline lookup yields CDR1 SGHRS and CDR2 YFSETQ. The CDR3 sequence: CASSSLPGQILIEQYF. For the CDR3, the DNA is TGCGCCAGCAGCTCTCTACCGGGACAAATACTCATAGAGCAGTACTTC.

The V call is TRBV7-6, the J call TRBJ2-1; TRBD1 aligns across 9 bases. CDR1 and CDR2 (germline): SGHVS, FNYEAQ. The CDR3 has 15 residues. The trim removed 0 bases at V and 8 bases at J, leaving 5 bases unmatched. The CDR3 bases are TGTGCCAGCAGCTTAGCGGGGACAGGGCTCGATGAGCAGTTCTTC. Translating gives CASSLAGTGLDEQFF.

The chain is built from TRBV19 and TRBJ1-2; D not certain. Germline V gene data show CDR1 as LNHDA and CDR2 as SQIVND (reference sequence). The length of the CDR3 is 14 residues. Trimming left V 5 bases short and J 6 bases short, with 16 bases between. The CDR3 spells CASSVRTQVDGYTF. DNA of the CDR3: TGTGCCAGTAGTGTGAGGACCCAGGTTGATGGCTACACCTTC.

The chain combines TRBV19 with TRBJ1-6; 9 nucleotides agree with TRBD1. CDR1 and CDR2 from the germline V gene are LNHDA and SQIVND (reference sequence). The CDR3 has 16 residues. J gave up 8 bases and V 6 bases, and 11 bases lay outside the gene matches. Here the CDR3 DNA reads TGTGCCAGTAGGTTAACAGGGGGCGGCATGGATTCACCCCTCCACTTT. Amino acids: CASRLTGGGMDSPLHF.